Reported below is one T cell receptor beta chain. There are many counts of this clonotype. Its antigen is unknown. Base qualities are not at hand, and no much larger clone is one base apart. The sample comes from a study of T cells of healthy individuals (dated by TCRdb to the late 2010s). Libraries were constructed by 5' RACE. The sequencer was an Illumina MiSeq. TCRdb applied fastp at Q25 and MiXCR to the public reads, then kept only in-frame beta chains. A single entry per CDR3 protein holds the most common genes and DNA from its merged rows. The sample has under 70,000 distinct CDR3 sequences on record, under 15% of them singletons. The ten largest clones take up about 16% of the sample. V lost 9 bases and J lost 4 bases, and the count of bases not matched to a germline gene is 8. For CDR1 and CDR2, the germline V gene lists SGHTA and FQGNSA. CDR3 length: 14 amino acids, cysteine to phenylalanine. Of all the DNA, just the CDR3 is kept, 42 bases in frame from base 1.

This TCR derives from a human donor in good health. The chain joins TRBV7-2 to TRBJ2-2, and TRBD1 aligns with 7 junction nucleotides. The nucleotide sequence reads as follows: TGTGCCAGTGGAAAAGGGGGCTCCACCGGGGAGCTGTTTTTT. Translated, this is CASGKGGSTGELFF. The full variable domain, with segments outside the CDR3 supplied by the reference TRBV7-2 and TRBJ2-2 proteins, appears as GAGVSQSPSNKVTEKGKDVELRCDPISGHTALYWYRQSLGQGLEFLIYFQGNSAPDKSGLPSDRFSAERTGGSVSTLTIQRTQQEDSAVYLCASGKGGSTGELFFGEGSRLTVL.